This T cell receptor (beta chain) was profiled in a study of CD8 T cells in Susac syndrome. Germline V gene sequence: CDR1 SGHRS, CDR2 YFSETQ. The CDR3 covers 15 residues. Trimming left V 3 bases short and J 3 bases short, with 16 bases between. This clonotype was detected once. Reverse transcription of about 0.5 to 1 ug RNA used random hexamers. TCRdb called the immunoSEQ multiplex PCR reads again in MiXCR, with one record for every CDR3 protein. Seen here are nearly 200,000 distinct CDR3 sequences, nearly 95% observed once, and the top ten hold approximately 0.093%. Material for sequencing was CD4+ T cells from PBMCs. This TCR came from a human donor with multiple sclerosis. This chain links TRBV5-1 with TRBJ2-7; the D call may be TRBD1 or TRBD2 (6 bases each). Written as DNA, the CDR3 is TGCGCCAGCAGCTCCCTCCCGGGGGCATACTACGAGCAGTACTTC. It specifies CASSSLPGAYYEQYF.